Detailed here is one TCR beta chain. Sequenced by immunoSEQ multiplex PCR; TCRdb stores in-frame clones only, minus some. This table has around 310,000 clones, about nine tenths appearing once. The data derive from a study of blood T cell repertoires in COVID-19. Germline-derived CDR1 and CDR2 are SGHTS and YDEGEE. The germline V and J ends were trimmed by 0 bases and 0 bases, with 10 bases remaining between them. The CDR3 runs 16 residues. The chain uses TRBV5-8 and TRBJ2-1, with D perhaps matching TRBD2 (5 bases). The material sequenced was PBMCs or T cells enriched from blood (not recorded which). The clonotype originates from a woman under 40 who had recovered from COVID-19. In DNA, the CDR3 is TGTGCCAGCAGCTTGGGGTGGGAGAGCTCCTACAATGAGCAGTTCTTC. Amino acid sequence: CASSLGWESSYNEQFF.